This T cell receptor beta chain was retrieved from a study of T cells in Graves' hyperthyroidism and ophthalmopathy. General study points: Ophthalmopathy stood apart from stable hyperthyroidism in a 13 V-J model.

RNA transcripts yielded amplified TCR beta CDR3 regions. RT-PCR in the first round (using the HTBI primer set) targeted the TCR CDR3. TCRdb used MiXCR to reprocess the multiplex PCR reads, holding one entry per CDR3 protein. The sample yields a few hundred thousand distinct CDR3 sequences, around 15% seen once. This clonotype turned up a few times. The antigen remains undetermined. Each diagnosis was grounded in clinical symptoms, serum thyroxine and TRAb, thyroid ultrasound, and orbital computed tomography. Extraction of PBMCs used roughly 9.6 ml of fresh peripheral blood. The sample taken for sequencing was blood. The TCR sequence derives from a woman between 40 and 55 years old with Graves' hyperthyroidism.

The CDR3 loop is CSATTAMNTEAFF. CDR3 nucleotides: TGCAGTGCCACGACAGCGATGAACACTGAAGCTTTCTTT. The V gene is TRBV20-1, the J gene TRBJ1-1; tentatively, D is TRBD1 (5 bases). Germline loops: CDR1 DFQATT, CDR2 SNEGSKA (reference sequence). V lost 6 bases and J lost 0, with 11 bases in between. This CDR3 is built from 13 residues.